Following are 22 T cell receptor beta chains from one sample sequenced in a study of CD8+ T cells in alopecia areata. RNA was isolated and reverse transcribed to cDNA, the sequencing template. Profiled with immunoSEQ multiplex PCR; TCRdb holds only in-frame clones, not every one. The sample includes roughly 120,000 clones, about 61% of them seen just once. Stated treatment: oral pan-JAK inhibitor, 5-10 mg twice daily. The material sequenced was CD8+ T cells sorted from blood, taken at week 4, from a patient treated with tofacitinib. The receptors originated from a human donor with alopecia areata.

A few counts support this clone. V and J are TRBV7-8 and TRBJ2-3; no clear D. Germline V gives CDR1 SGHVS, CDR2 FQNEAQ. The CDR3 is made up of 16 amino acids. The V end was cut by 5 bases, the J end by 0 bases, with 15 bases between. CDR3: CASSPYSTPSTDTQYF. For the CDR3, the DNA is TGTGCCAGCAGCCCCTACTCGACCCCCAGCACAGATACGCAGTATTTT.

V and J are TRBV29-1 and TRBJ2-1; D is possibly TRBD2 (6 bases). Germline V gene lookup returns CDR1 SQVTM and CDR2 ANQGSEA. V was pared by 5 bases and J by 11 bases, with 13 bases between. The CDR3 extends over 11 amino acids. The CDR3 DNA reads TGCAGCGTTCCGGCCGGGGGTCAGCAGTTCTTC. It translates to CSVPAGGQQFF.

The J gene is TRBJ2-3, the V gene TRBV13; TRBD2 matches at 14 bases. In germline, CDR1 is PRHDT, CDR2 FYEKMQ (reference sequence). The CDR3 length is 17 residues. The V and J ends lost 5 bases and 6 bases, in that order; junction bases with no gene match: 10. In DNA, the CDR3 is TGTGCCAGCAGCATCAGGACTAGCGGGGGGATCTGGGATACGCAGTATTTT. Protein product: CASSIRTSGGIWDTQYF.

This clone was recorded a few times. The CDR3 sequence is CASSLGTKPLNNEQYF. CDR3 DNA sequence: TGTGCCAGCAGCTTAGGAACAAAGCCCTTGAACAACGAGCAGTACTTC. The chain combines TRBV7-9 with TRBJ2-7; D is ambiguous. The V end lost 1 base, the J end lost 5 bases, and 18 bases lay between the germline ends. CDR1 is SEHNR, CDR2 FQNEAQ, per germline (reference sequence). The CDR3 loop spans 16 amino acids. Combining the CDR3 with reference TRBV7-9 and TRBJ2-7 gives the whole variable domain DTGVSQNPRHKITKRGQNVTFRCDPISEHNRLYWYRQTLGQGPEFLTYFQNEAQLEKSRLLSDRFSAERPKGSFSTLEIQRTEQGDSAMYLCASSLGTKPLNNEQYFGPGTRLTVT.

In its sample, this clone was seen once. This CDR3 reads CASSPNRGTEAFF. The CDR3, as DNA: TGTGCCAGCAGCCCTAACAGGGGCACTGAAGCTTTCTTT. V and J are TRBV7-9 and TRBJ1-1, with 7 positions matching TRBD1. Germline assignment: CDR1 SEHNR and CDR2 FQNEAQ (reference sequence). The CDR3 covers 13 residues. V lost 5 bases and J lost 4; bases outside the gene matches: 4.

The rearrangement joins TRBV15 to TRBJ2-6, with a weak D call TRBD2 (5 bases). Germline V gene lookup returns CDR1 LNHNV and CDR2 YYDKDF (reference sequence). The germline V and J ends were trimmed by 1 base and 6 bases, with 10 bases remaining between them. CDR3 length equals 15 residues. The DNA of the CDR3 is TGTGCCACCAGCAGAGGGACGGACTTGGCCAACGTCCTGACTTTC. Encoded protein: CATSRGTDLANVLTF.

DNA of the CDR3: TGTGCCTGGAGTGTACCCAGAGATACGCAGTATTTT. Translating it yields CAWSVPRDTQYF. The genes are TRBV30 and TRBJ2-3; no definite D call. With 0 bases removed from V and 5 bases from J, the gap between germline ends came to 6 bases. CDR1 is GTSNPN, CDR2 SVGIG, per germline (reference sequence). CDR3 size: 12 residues.

Only a few counts were recorded for this clone. The rearrangement links TRBV6-5 to TRBJ1-3; D unclear. V was shortened by 2 bases and J by 0 bases, with 8 bases between the two germline ends. CDR1 is MNHEY and CDR2 is SVGAGI in the germline V gene. There are 15 residues in the CDR3. This CDR3 reads CASSYEGSSGNTIYF. Written as DNA, the CDR3 is TGTGCCAGCAGTTACGAAGGGAGCTCTGGAAACACCATATATTTT.

This chain joins TRBV5-8 and TRBJ1-1, with D perhaps TRBD1 (5 bases). CDR3 length: 14 amino acids. The germline V gene has CDR1 SGHTS and CDR2 YDEGEE. Trimming removed 10 bases at V and 0 bases at J, with 16 bases between. CDR3 coding DNA: TGTGCCGGAGGGACGGTGATACTGAACACTGAAGCTTTCTTT. This encodes CAGGTVILNTEAFF.

This clone was found a few times. This sample includes further DNA sequences coding for the same CDR3. The rearrangement links TRBV27 to TRBJ2-7; no definite D call. V shed 0 bases and J shed 3 bases, with 3 bases lying between them. Germline CDR1 MNHEY, CDR2 SMNVEV (reference sequence). This CDR3 contains 12 residues. CDR3: CASSLSGYEQYF. For the CDR3, the DNA is TGTGCCAGCAGTTTATCCGGCTACGAGCAGTACTTC.

Only a few counts were recorded for this clone. The chain carries TRBV4-1 and TRBJ1-2, with a tentative D call TRBD1 (6 bases). Trimming stripped 0 bases from V and 0 bases from J, with 8 bases between. The CDR3 has 15 residues. CDR1 is MGHRA, CDR2 YSYEKL, per germline. The CDR3 is CASSQEGGANYGYTF. The CDR3, as DNA: TGCGCCAGCAGCCAAGAAGGGGGTGCTAACTATGGCTACACCTTC.

The gene calls are TRBV9 and TRBJ1-2; 9 nucleotides agree with TRBD1. V trimming: 3 bases; J trimming: 6 bases; junction bases outside the gene matches: 6. The CDR3 loop spans 14 amino acids. Germline V CDR1 and CDR2: SGDLS, YYNGEE. The CDR3 DNA is TGTGCCAGCAGCGGGACACAGGGGGCTCATGGCTACACCTTC. Its translation is CASSGTQGAHGYTF.

The chain links TRBV6-5 to TRBJ2-7, with D unclear. With 8 bases removed from V and 1 base from J, the gap between germline ends came to 12 bases. CDR1 MNHEY and CDR2 SVGAGI come from the germline V gene. The CDR3 is 13 residues long. This CDR3 reads CASSIGSSYEQYF. DNA of the CDR3: TGTGCCAGCTCAATAGGCAGTTCCTACGAGCAGTACTTC.

The sample holds a few counts of this clone. The J gene is TRBJ1-1, the V gene TRBV7-9; D unclear. CDR3 length equals 15 residues. Germline CDR1 and CDR2: SEHNR and FQNEAQ (reference sequence). V was cut by 4 bases and J by 7 bases, with 19 bases left in between. CDR3 residues: CASSSEALSAHEAFF. The CDR3 nucleotides are TGTGCCAGCAGCTCCGAAGCTTTATCGGCCCATGAAGCTTTCTTT.

This clone turned up a few times. The chain is built from TRBV5-1 and TRBJ2-1, with D unresolved. Trimming removed 4 bases from V and 4 bases from J, with 15 bases in between. Germline values: CDR1 SGHRS, CDR2 YFSETQ. CDR3 length: 15 residues. Here the CDR3 reads CASSLFIGPYNEQFF. CDR3 coding DNA: TGCGCCAGCAGCCTATTTATTGGCCCTTACAATGAGCAGTTCTTC.

The table lists this clone with a few counts. The chain is built from TRBV29-1 and TRBJ2-1, with TRBD2 identical over 7 bases. The germline gives CDR1 SQVTM, CDR2 ANQGSEA. Trimming took 7 bases from V and 7 from J; bases not matched to a gene: 13. This CDR3 is 14 amino acids long. The CDR3 sequence is CSARRGVAGNEQFF. Here the CDR3 DNA reads TGCAGCGCCCGCCGGGGGGTGGCGGGTAATGAGCAGTTCTTC.

There are a few counts of this clone. This chain links TRBV29-1 with TRBJ2-1; TRBD1 is a possible D gene (6 bases). Germline CDR1 is SQVTM and CDR2 is ANQGSEA. V lost 1 base and J 2 bases, leaving 18 bases between the germline ends. This CDR3 spans 17 amino acids. The CDR3 bases are TGCAGCGTTGAAGTAACTCCCCCGGGACAAGCCTACAATGAGCAGTTCTTC. It codes for CSVEVTPPGQAYNEQFF.

This clone is a singleton in its sample. This rearrangement joins TRBV5-6 to TRBJ2-7, with D maybe TRBD1 (6 bases). V was pared by 4 bases and J by 2 bases, with 28 bases between. CDR1 is SGHDT, CDR2 YYEEEE, per germline. The CDR3 has 19 amino acids. The CDR3 protein is CASSLWDIWEQKLTYEQYF. As DNA, the CDR3 is TGTGCCAGCAGCCTATGGGACATTTGGGAGCAAAAGCTGACCTACGAGCAGTACTTC.

The CDR3 is CASDDGLKGLHF. The CDR3 DNA reads as TGTGCCAGCGATGACGGGTTAAAAGGCCTCCACTTT. This sequence joins TRBV28 and TRBJ1-6; D is unclear. The CDR3 is 12 residues long. V dropped 8 bases and J dropped 15 bases, with 17 bases sitting between them. Germline lookup yields CDR1 MDHEN and CDR2 SYDVKM.

This sequence joins TRBV11-2 and TRBJ1-4, with D uncertain. Trimming took off 6 bases at V and 8 bases at J, with 13 bases between the two ends. Germline values: CDR1 SGHAT, CDR2 FQNNGV. This CDR3 has 13 residues. CDR3 residues: CASSSGQSEKLFF. CDR3 bases: TGTGCCAGCAGTTCTGGGCAGAGCGAAAAACTGTTTTTT. Combining the CDR3 with reference TRBV11-2 and TRBJ1-4 gives the whole variable domain EAGVAQSPRYKIIEKRQSVAFWCNPISGHATLYWYQQILGQGPKLLIQFQNNGVVDDSQLPKDRFSAERLKGVDSTLKIQPAKLEDSAVYLCASSSGQSEKLFFGSGTQLSVL.

In this sample, this clone turned up once. The chain joins TRBV10-3 to TRBJ2-3; either TRBD1 or TRBD2 may supply D (5 bases each). CDR3 length equals 15 residues. The germline gives CDR1 ENHRY, CDR2 SYGVKD. V was shortened by 6 bases and J by 3 bases, with 16 bases between the two germline ends. CDR3 region: CAIRDGSEGTDTQYF. The CDR3 DNA is TGTGCCATCAGGGATGGATCCGAGGGGACAGATACGCAGTATTTT.

This clone has a single count. This chain links TRBV5-4 with TRBJ2-1; D is ambiguous. Germline V gene data show CDR1 as SGHNT and CDR2 as YYREEE (reference sequence). The CDR3 runs 14 residues. Trimming took off 6 bases at V and 7 bases at J, with 17 bases between the two ends. Written as DNA, the CDR3 is TGTGCCAGCAACGGACCAGGAGTGCGGAATGAGCAGTTCTTC. Translating gives CASNGPGVRNEQFF.